This is a list of T cell receptor beta chains from one sample in a study of glioma-infiltrating T cells after dendritic cell vaccination. Using immunoSEQ multiplex PCR, the repertoire was profiled, and TCRdb retains in-frame clones only, with some absent. The table has tens of thousands of clones, about 85% seen once. The sample consisted of blood, taken after dendritic cell vaccination. The receptors derive from a human donor with glioblastoma. Both conserved end residues are trimmed from each CDR3. Each record gives: J gene, V gene, CDR3 protein.

TRBJ2-5,TRBV7-2,ASSSSGGLQETQY
TRBJ1-1,TRBV28,ASSSGGQGPGTEAF
TRBJ2-3,TRBV7-6,ASSRTYTDTQY
TRBJ2-7,TRBV10-3,AISDPGTGIYEQY
TRBJ2-7,TRBV14,ASSQAYEQY
TRBJ2-3,TRBV6-4,ASSSSPAGGGLDTQY
TRBJ2-3,TRBV14,ASSAKSGTKLSTDTQY
TRBJ2-7,TRBV11-1,ASSLGVRETEEQY
TRBJ2-1,TRBV7-8,ASSPMRVAGGYNEQF
TRBJ2-5,TRBV7-8,ASSLLYQQETQY
TRBJ2-2,TRBV5-1,ASSAGQNTGELF
TRBJ2-7,TRBV5-4,ASSPGGENTYEQY
TRBJ1-2,TRBV6-6,ASSKRDRGNYGYT
TRBJ2-3,TRBV19,ASSPFRGTDTQY
TRBJ2-1,TRBV5-4,ASSLELAADNEQF
TRBJ2-3,TRBV7-3,ASSSWRGPADTQY
TRBJ2-5,TRBV5-4,ASSLAETQY
TRBJ1-6,TRBV14,ASSQVSSSPLH
TRBJ2-1,TRBV13,ASRTRAPEQF
TRBJ2-1,TRBV7-3,ASSLTIGETYNEQF
TRBJ2-7,TRBV7-6,ASTSGSSYEQY
TRBJ2-1,TRBV5-1,ASSGIAGGRNEQF
TRBJ2-7,TRBV19,ASSMGGSVSYEQY
TRBJ2-5,TRBV5-4,ASSSVTSGGQETQY
TRBJ2-1,TRBV2,ASSQDRAPYNEQF
TRBJ2-2,TRBV5-5,ASSRQGKEGPNTGELF
TRBJ2-4,TRBV7-2,ASSSGQGAVLAKNIQY
TRBJ1-2,TRBV6-5,ASSSGQRAGYT
TRBJ1-2,TRBV13,ASSSTYRQRANYGYT
TRBJ2-7,TRBV5-3,ARSYPGSYEQY
TRBJ1-2,TRBV6-6,ASSLNPGGGYT
TRBJ1-4,TRBV5-1,ASSLEGSGNEKLF
TRBJ1-4,TRBV5-1,ASSLASSEKLF
TRBJ2-7,TRBV7-8,ASTPRAGVYEQY
TRBJ2-3,TRBV25-1,ASSDPLSTDTQY
TRBJ1-2,TRBV7-2,ASSRTAGVGRGYT
TRBJ2-1,TRBV9,ASSVDRGFNNEQF
TRBJ1-2,TRBV19,ASSTGGKVGYGYT
TRBJ1-2,TRBV6-5,ASRLHRDYGYT
TRBJ2-2,TRBV7-8,ASSDSRGPVGELF
TRBJ2-3,TRBV25-1,ASSERDRETGPDTQY
TRBJ1-1,TRBV5-4,ASSLVLNTEAF
TRBJ1-6,TRBV4-1,ASSLSTQVSYNSPLH
TRBJ1-2,TRBV18,ASSPFRTADDGYT
TRBJ2-2,TRBV9,ASNGLAGTNTGELF
TRBJ2-2,TRBV5-6,ASSKAGGGAGELF
TRBJ2-7,TRBV11-2,ASSLDQGWYEQY
TRBJ2-7,TRBV6-1,ASMGLAGVYEQY
TRBJ2-5,TRBV10-3,AISESTPTGMAETQY
TRBJ1-6,TRBV7-3,ASSPPGGRANSPLH
TRBJ2-3,TRBV5-8,ASSGGSTFTDTQY
TRBJ2-2,TRBV4-1,ASSQSRGAWTGELF
TRBJ2-7,TRBV9,ASSVALPGESSYEQY
TRBJ1-2,TRBV5-1,ASSLDGGLGGGYT
TRBJ2-5,TRBV4-1,ASSQDTSGDQETQY
TRBJ2-7,TRBV19,ASRGPGDYEQY
TRBJ1-2,TRBV28,ASSLGTGRRYGYT
TRBJ1-5,TRBV5-8,ASSWGQGRQPQH
TRBJ1-1,TRBV9,ASSYLQGAQTEAF